One T cell receptor beta chain is described in this entry. Its target is unknown. Trimming cost V 5 bases and J 8 bases, with 18 bases left between them. Germline V gene sequence: CDR1 LNHDA, CDR2 SQIVND (reference sequence). The CDR3 has 14 residues. This sample is part of a study of shared clonotypes between healthy human individuals. The material for each subset, its genomic DNA, was split evenly across several immunoSEQ plates. Assay used: immunoSEQ multiplex PCR; TCRdb lists only in-frame clones, some missing. The sample has roughly 1,500,000 clones, about 98.5% seen once; the top ten hold under 0.45%. Findings and caveats of the study: In contrast to clonotypes shared by all four donors, non-shared clonotypes had lower generation probabilities.

This receptor was taken from a man aged 30 to 45 in good health. This chain links TRBV19 with TRBJ1-1; no definite D call. Sample: naive CD4+ T cells sorted from blood. The subset is: CD45RA+ positively selected. CDR3 loop: CASSSGVRIREAFF. CDR3 in DNA: TGTGCCAGTAGTTCTGGCGTGAGAATTCGAGAAGCTTTCTTT.